The clone carrying this T cell receptor beta chain was observed once. The antigen is undetermined. The data originate from a study of cytomegalovirus exposure and HLA in healthy donors. Study-level results: Subsequent analysis revealed that first-cohort TCR clusters tended to co-occur in the 95 to 150 validation repertoires. The study labeled around 160 TCR beta chains cytomegalovirus-associated.

J gave up 3 bases and V 1 base, and 3 bases lay outside the gene matches. The CDR3 extends over 15 amino acids. Germline CDR1 reads LGHNA; CDR2 reads YSLEER. Only in-frame clones appear in the TCRdb table, and some are missing; sequencing was by immunoSEQ multiplex PCR. The sample consists of around 200,000 clones, roughly 88% of them appearing once. Input material: PBMCs. The chain couples TRBV4-3 to TRBJ2-3, with 8 bases fitting TRBD2. The TCR sequence derives from a woman in her late teens or twenties in good health and CMV-seronegative. Here the CDR3 DNA reads TGCGCCAGCAGCCAAGTGATAGCGGGGACAGATACGCAGTATTTT. Translating gives CASSQVIAGTDTQYF.